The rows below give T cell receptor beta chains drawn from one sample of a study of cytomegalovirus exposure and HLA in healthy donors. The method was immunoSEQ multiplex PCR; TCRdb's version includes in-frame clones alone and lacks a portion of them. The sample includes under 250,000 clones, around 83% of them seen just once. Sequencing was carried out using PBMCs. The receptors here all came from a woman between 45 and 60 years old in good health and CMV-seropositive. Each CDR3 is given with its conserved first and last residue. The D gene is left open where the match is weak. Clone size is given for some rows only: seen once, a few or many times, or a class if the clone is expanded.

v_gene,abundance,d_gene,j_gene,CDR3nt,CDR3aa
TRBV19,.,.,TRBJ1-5,TGTGCCAGTAGCTCACCCGGGAAGCCCCAGCATTTT,CASSSPGKPQHF
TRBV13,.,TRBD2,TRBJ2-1,TGTGCCAGCAGCTATAGCGGGGGTTTGTTCTTC,CASSYSGGLFF
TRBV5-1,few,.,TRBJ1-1,TGCGCCAGCAGCTTGGGCGACGGGTACACTGAAGCTTTCTTT,CASSLGDGYTEAFF
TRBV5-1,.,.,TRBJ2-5,TGCGCCAGCAGCTCGGGACTAGAGACCCAGTACTTC,CASSSGLETQYF
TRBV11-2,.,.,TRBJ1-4,TGTGCCAGCAGCTTCTCCCCCGCCAGGGGTGAAAAACTGTTTTTT,CASSFSPARGEKLFF
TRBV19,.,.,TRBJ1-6,TGTGCCAGTAGGAACGAGGGCTCCTATAATTCACCCCTCCACTTT,CASRNEGSYNSPLHF
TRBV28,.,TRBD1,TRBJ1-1,TGTGCCAGCAGTGCCTGGACAGGGGGCAGGATGAACACTGAAGCTTTCTTT,CASSAWTGGRMNTEAFF
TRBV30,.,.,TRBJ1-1,TGTGCCTGGAGTGTACTCCCAGGGGAGAACACTGAAGCTTTCTTT,CAWSVLPGENTEAFF
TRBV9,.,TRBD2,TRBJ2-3,TGTGCCAGCAGCGCACTACCAGCCTCGGGACTAGCGTTAACAGATACGCAGTATTTT,CASSALPASGLALTDTQYF
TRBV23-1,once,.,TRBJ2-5,TGCGCCAGCAGTCAGCAGGGGTTTGGGCAAGAGACCCAGTACTTC,CASSQQGFGQETQYF
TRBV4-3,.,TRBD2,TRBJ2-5,TGCGCCAGCAGCCAAGTGAGCGGGGGGGCGGAGACCCAGTACTTC,CASSQVSGGAETQYF
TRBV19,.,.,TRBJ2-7,TGTGCCAGTAGACAGGGTTCGGCCTACGAGCAGTACTTC,CASRQGSAYEQYF
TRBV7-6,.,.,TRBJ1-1,TGTGCCAGCAGCTCAACTGGACAGACTGAAGCTTTCTTT,CASSSTGQTEAFF
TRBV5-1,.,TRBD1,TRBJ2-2,TGCGCCAGCAGTCGAGACAGGGGAGGTACCGGGGAGCTGTTTTTT,CASSRDRGGTGELFF
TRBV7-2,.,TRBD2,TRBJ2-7,TGTGCCAGCAGGAGAGGGACTAACTCCTACGAGCAGTACTTC,CASRRGTNSYEQYF
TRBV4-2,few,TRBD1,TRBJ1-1,TGTGCCAGCAGCCAAGTGGGGGACAGGGGGCTTCCGGGAGCTTTCTTT,CASSQVGDRGLPGAFF
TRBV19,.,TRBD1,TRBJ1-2,TGTGCCAGTAGAGCCGGGACAGGGGAATATGGCTACACCTTC,CASRAGTGEYGYTF
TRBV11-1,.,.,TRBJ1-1,TGTGCCAGCTCCGACAGGATCAAGATGAACACTGAAGCTTTCTTT,CASSDRIKMNTEAFF
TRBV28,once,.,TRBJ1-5,TGTGCCAGCAATGCCATGGGGGAGGGTCAGCCCCAGCATTTT,CASNAMGEGQPQHF
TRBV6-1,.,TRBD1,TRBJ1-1,TGTGCCAGCAGGACCGGGACAGGGGGCACTGAAGCTTTCTTT,CASRTGTGGTEAFF
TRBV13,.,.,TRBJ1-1,TGTGCCAGCAGCTTAGTGGGGGCGGTGGGCACTGAAGCTTTCTTT,CASSLVGAVGTEAFF
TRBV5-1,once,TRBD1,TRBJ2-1,TGCGCCAGCAGCCCCGGGACAGGGCTGACTCAGCACGCAGATGAGCAGTTCTTC,CASSPGTGLTQHADEQFF
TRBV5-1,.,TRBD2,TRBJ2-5,TGCGCCAGCAGCTTGGGGGGACCAAGCGGGGGGGAGACCCAGTACTTC,CASSLGGPSGGETQYF